The next 19 T cell receptor beta chains were all read from a single sample in a study of T cells in localized non-small cell lung cancer (dated by TCRdb to about 2020). The library was made by the immunoSEQ multiplex PCR assay. Held by TCRdb, this immuneACCESS table contains in-frame sequences only and omits some clones. Under half of the omission traces to an unresolved V gene where checked; the cause of the rest is unknown. The sample records 15,000 or so clones, about nine tenths of which are singletons. The ten most abundant clones make up roughly a quarter of the sample. The source material was peripheral blood, sampled before any cancer treatment. The receptors derive from an older female donor with stage III squamous cell lung carcinoma.

CDR3 DNA: TGTGCCAGCAGTCTTGATGGGGGACAGGAAGCCTACGAGCAGTACTTC. Translation: CASSLDGGQEAYEQYF. V gene TRBV27 combines with J gene TRBJ2-7; TRBD1 agrees at 8 bases. V lost 5 bases, J lost 2 bases, and 11 bases stayed unmatched. This CDR3 comprises 16 residues. Germline V CDR1 and CDR2: MNHEY, SMNVEV (reference sequence).

The chain combines TRBV4-2 with TRBJ1-4, with D maybe TRBD1 (5 bases). Trimming pared 0 bases from V and 8 bases from J, leaving 13 bases between. There are 15 residues in the CDR3. The germline V gene has CDR1 LGHNA and CDR2 YNFKEQ. The CDR3 bases are TGTGCCAGCAGCCAAGAGCAGGGTCGGCTGGAAAAACTGTTTTTT. Translation: CASSQEQGRLEKLFF.

The V and J genes are TRBV30 and TRBJ2-3; possible D gene TRBD2, 5 bases. Germline V gene lookup returns CDR1 GTSNPN and CDR2 SVGIG (reference sequence). The CDR3 totals 15 residues. V was trimmed by 2 bases and J by 2 bases, leaving 14 bases between them. In nucleotides, the CDR3 is TGTGCCTGGAGTATAGGGAGTGCGGCCACAGATACGCAGTATTTT. As protein: CAWSIGSAATDTQYF.

This chain uses TRBV30 with TRBJ1-5, with D maybe TRBD1 (6 bases). V lost 1 base, J lost 7 bases, and 14 bases lay in between. The CDR3 is 14 amino acids. The V gene's germline CDR1 is GTSNPN and CDR2 SVGIG (reference sequence). CDR3 residues: CAWSGEGEWQPQHF. The CDR3 nucleotides read TGTGCCTGGAGTGGGGAGGGGGAATGGCAGCCCCAGCATTTT.

This clone has only a few counts. The V gene is TRBV7-9, the J gene TRBJ2-3; 7 positions match TRBD2. In germline, CDR1 is SEHNR, CDR2 FQNEAQ (reference sequence). V lost 3 bases to trimming and J lost 4 bases; unmatched junction nucleotides: 16. This CDR3 has 18 residues. The CDR3 sequence is CASSFRGRGAGEADTQYF. The CDR3 nucleotides read TGTGCCAGCAGCTTCCGCGGTCGTGGGGCGGGAGAGGCAGATACGCAGTATTTT.

The chain employs TRBV6-1 and TRBJ1-1; D not certain. Germline V gene data show CDR1 as MNHNS and CDR2 as SASEGT. V lost 7 bases and J 1 base, leaving 10 bases between the germline ends. This CDR3 is 13 amino acids long. The CDR3 spells CASTLRGNTEAFF. CDR3 DNA: TGTGCCAGCACCCTTAGAGGGAACACTGAAGCTTTCTTT.

The chain is built from TRBV25-1 and TRBJ1-2; D might be TRBD1 (5 bases). Germline loops: CDR1 MGHDK, CDR2 SYGVNS. The CDR3 extends over 13 amino acids. V lost 4 bases, J lost 1 base, and 7 bases lay in between. The DNA of the CDR3 is TGTGCCAGCAGTGCAGGACATAACTATGGCTACACCTTC. Residues: CASSAGHNYGYTF.

The sample holds one count of this clone. The chain joins TRBV5-4 to TRBJ1-2; D remains unclear. This CDR3 spans 13 amino acids. Trimming removed 3 bases from V and 2 bases from J, with 8 bases in between. CDR1 is SGHNT and CDR2 is YYREEE in the germline V gene (reference sequence). The DNA of the CDR3 is TGTGCCAGCAGCTCTGCTGGGAACTATGGCTACACCTTC. This sequence encodes CASSSAGNYGYTF. Together with reference TRBV5-4 and TRBJ1-2, the CDR3 gives the full variable domain: ETGVTQSPTHLIKTRGQQVTLRCSSQSGHNTVSWYQQALGQGPQFIFQYYREEENGRGNFPPRFSGLQFPNYSSELNVNALELDDSALYLCASSSAGNYGYTFGSGTRLTVV.

This chain connects TRBV18 to TRBJ1-2; tentative D call: TRBD1 (5 bases). CDR1 KGHSH and CDR2 LQKENI come from the germline V gene. Trimming took 0 bases from V and 6 from J, leaving 14 bases between them. This CDR3 is 15 amino acids long. CDR3 nucleotide sequence: TGTGCCAGCTCACCACCTTTCAGGGAGACACATGGCTACACCTTC. Translating gives CASSPPFRETHGYTF.

This rearrangement joins TRBV5-1 to TRBJ1-5; 9 bases are a match to TRBD1. CDR1 and CDR2 from the germline V gene are SGHRS and YFSETQ. CDR3 length: 14 residues. V was pared by 4 bases and J by 7 bases, with 6 bases of the junction left unmatched. CDR3 nucleotide sequence: TGCGCCAGCAGCCCACAGGGGGCCGGGCAGCCCCAGCATTTT. Protein: CASSPQGAGQPQHF.

The chain couples TRBV6-5 to TRBJ2-1; tentative D call: TRBD1 (5 bases). Per the germline V gene, CDR1 is MNHEY and CDR2 is SVGAGI. V lost 4 bases, J lost 1 base, and 11 bases lay in between. The CDR3 length is 15 residues. The CDR3: CASSFRGQSYNEQFF. CDR3 nucleotide sequence: TGTGCCAGCAGTTTCCGAGGACAATCCTACAATGAGCAGTTCTTC.

The chain carries TRBV27 and TRBJ1-2, with TRBD1 as a possible D gene (6 bases). The V gene lost 0 bases and the J gene lost 8 bases, with 13 bases spanning the gap. This CDR3 is built from 14 residues. Germline CDR1 is MNHEY and CDR2 is SMNVEV (reference sequence). CDR3 sequence: CASSLSWQGNGYTF. In DNA form, the CDR3 reads TGTGCCAGCAGTTTATCTTGGCAGGGGAACGGCTACACCTTC.

This chain joins TRBV29-1 and TRBJ1-2; TRBD1 is a possible D gene (5 bases). The CDR3 extends over 13 amino acids. V was clipped by 4 bases and J by 3 bases, with 12 bases between them. The germline V gene encodes CDR1 SQVTM and CDR2 ANQGSEA. The CDR3 DNA reads TGCAGCGTTGGATTGGGGCCGGACTATGGCTACACCTTC. It translates to CSVGLGPDYGYTF.

The CDR3 reads CASTTLPGLDLGGYGYTF. CDR3 nucleotide sequence: TGCGCCAGCACAACCCTTCCGGGGCTAGATCTAGGAGGCTATGGCTACACCTTC. The chain carries TRBV4-1 and TRBJ1-2, with D possibly TRBD1 on 5 matching bases. Germline loops: CDR1 MGHRA, CDR2 YSYEKL. CDR3 length equals 18 residues. Trimming took 7 bases from V and 4 from J, leaving 28 bases between them.

The CDR3 bases are TGTGCCAGCAGTGAATTGGGCAGGAACACTGAAGCTTTCTTT. Translating it yields CASSELGRNTEAFF. The chain has TRBV2 and TRBJ1-1; D is unresolved. With 2 bases removed from V and 1 base from J, the gap between germline ends came to 8 bases. The CDR3 has 14 residues. Germline V lookup: CDR1 SNHLY, CDR2 FYNNEI.

The CDR3 loop reads CASSQGQGQGIGYGYTF. The CDR3 bases are TGCGCCAGCAGCCAGGGACAGGGTCAGGGGATCGGCTATGGCTACACCTTC. V is TRBV5-1 and J is TRBJ1-2; 9 nucleotides match TRBD1. The CDR3 covers 17 residues. Germline V gene data show CDR1 as SGHRS and CDR2 as YFSETQ. V dropped 4 bases and J dropped 4; count of bases not matched to a gene: 14.

The J gene is TRBJ1-5, the V gene TRBV6-6; the D gene is possibly TRBD1 (6 bases). Per germline, CDR1 MNHNY and CDR2 SVGAGI (reference sequence). This CDR3 spans 14 amino acids. The ends were cut back, 7 bases at V and 0 bases at J, with 10 bases in the middle. The CDR3 protein is CASTGGNSNQPQHF. CDR3 bases: TGTGCCAGCACCGGGGGCAATAGCAATCAGCCCCAGCATTTT.

This clone was seen more than once but under ten times. The CDR3 here is CASSPNGENIQYF. CDR3 sequence (DNA): TGTGCCAGCTCACCAAACGGGGAAAACATTCAGTACTTC. V gene TRBV18 combines with J gene TRBJ2-4, with D possibly TRBD2 on 5 matching bases. The ends were cut back, 2 bases at V and 5 bases at J, with 7 bases in the middle. CDR3 size: 13 residues. Germline V CDR1 and CDR2: KGHSH, LQKENI.

This sequence joins TRBV28 and TRBJ2-3; 10 nucleotides line up with TRBD2. CDR3 size: 15 residues. CDR1 is MDHEN and CDR2 is SYDVKM in the germline V gene. Trimming cost V 6 bases and J 6 bases; bases outside gene matches: 9. The CDR3 spells CASSRGLAFGDTQYF. DNA of the CDR3: TGTGCCAGCAGCCGGGGACTAGCGTTCGGGGATACGCAGTATTTT. Drawing the rest from reference TRBV28 and TRBJ2-3, the complete variable domain is DVKVTQSSRYLVKRTGEKVFLECVQDMDHENMFWYRQDPGLGLRLIYFSYDVKMKEKGDIPEGYSVSREKKERFSLILESASTNQTSMYLCASSRGLAFGDTQYFGPGTRLTVL.